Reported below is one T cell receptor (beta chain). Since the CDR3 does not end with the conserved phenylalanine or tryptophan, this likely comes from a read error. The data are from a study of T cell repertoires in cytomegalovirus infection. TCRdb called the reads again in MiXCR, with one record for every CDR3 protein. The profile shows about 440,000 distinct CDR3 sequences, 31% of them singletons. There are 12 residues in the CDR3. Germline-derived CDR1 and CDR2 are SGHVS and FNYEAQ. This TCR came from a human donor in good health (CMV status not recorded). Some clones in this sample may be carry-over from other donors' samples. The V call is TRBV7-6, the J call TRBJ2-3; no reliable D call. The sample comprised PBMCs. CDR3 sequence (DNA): TGTTCCAGCAGCTCGGTTGAGGATACGCAGTATTCT. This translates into CSSSSVEDTQYS.